These T cell receptor beta chains were read from a single sample in a study of shared clonotypes between healthy human individuals. The repertoire was sequenced with immunoSEQ multiplex PCR; TCRdb's copy has only in-frame clones and lacks some. This table has around 2.5 million clones, over 85% appearing once. Sequenced: naive CD4+ T cells from PBMCs. Source of these receptors: a young man in good health. Some clones in this sample may be carry-over from other donors' samples. CDR3s include the opening cysteine and the closing phenylalanine or tryptophan. The D gene is left open where the match is weak. Clone size is given for some rows only: seen once, a few or many times, or a class if the clone is expanded.

d_call,v_call,j_call,clone_size,cdr3_nt,cdr3_aa
TRBD1,TRBV6-5,TRBJ2-7,-,TGTGCCAGCAGTTACTACCAGACAGGGGGCTACGAGCAGTACTTC,CASSYYQTGGYEQYF
-,TRBV6-5,TRBJ1-1,-,TGTGCCAGCAGGAGGGACACTGAAGCTTTCTTT,CASRRDTEAFF
TRBD2,TRBV28,TRBJ2-1,-,TGTGCCAGCAGTTTCCCGTTCGGACTAGCGGGAGAAACCTCCTACAATGAGCAGTTCTTC,CASSFPFGLAGETSYNEQFF
-,TRBV5-6,TRBJ1-3,-,TGTGCCAGCAGCTCAACACTTCGGGACTCTGGAAACACCATATATTTT,CASSSTLRDSGNTIYF
-,TRBV19,TRBJ1-5,-,TGTGCCAGTAGACAGCATAGCAATCAGCCCCAGCATTTT,CASRQHSNQPQHF
TRBD2,TRBV7-9,TRBJ2-7,-,TGTGCCAGCAGCCCTGGTCTAGCGGGAATCGACGAGCAGTACTTC,CASSPGLAGIDEQYF
-,TRBV29-1,TRBJ1-1,-,TGCAGCGTCGCCGGGTTCCCTGAAGCTTTCTTT,CSVAGFPEAFF
-,TRBV7-9,TRBJ2-7,-,TGTGCCACCAGGGACGGAAATTCCTACGAGCAGTACTTC,CATRDGNSYEQYF
TRBD1,TRBV28,TRBJ2-7,-,TGTGCCATCAACCAACTAACAGGGGGCTTATACGAGCAGTACTTC,CAINQLTGGLYEQYF
-,TRBV29-1,TRBJ1-3,-,TGCAGCGTCGGTCTACTGGGGTCTGGAAACACCATATATTTT,CSVGLLGSGNTIYF
-,TRBV6-5,TRBJ1-1,few,TGTGCCAGCAGTTCCCTCCATTTGGGACTAAAAGCTTTCTTT,CASSSLHLGLKAFF
TRBD1,TRBV7-2,TRBJ2-1,-,TGTGCCAGCAGCCTTGGGACAGGGAGTGGCTGGGAGCAGTTCTTC,CASSLGTGSGWEQFF
-,TRBV5-1,TRBJ2-5,-,TGCGCCAGCAGCTTGGGGCAGGGTCAAGAGACCCAGTACTTC,CASSLGQGQETQYF
-,TRBV5-7,TRBJ2-7,once,TGTGCCAGCAGCTTGGCCCAGGGCAGCGTCCACGAGCAGTACTTC,CASSLAQGSVHEQYF
TRBD1,TRBV7-8,TRBJ1-5,-,TGTGCCAGCAGCTTAGCCAGGGGGCTAAGGAATCAGCCCCAGCATTTT,CASSLARGLRNQPQHF
-,TRBV7-2,TRBJ2-3,-,TGTGCCAGCAGCTCTGGCCAGCGCCACACAGATACGCAGTATTTT,CASSSGQRHTDTQYF
-,TRBV30,TRBJ2-1,few,TGTGCCTGGAGTCTGGGACCGAATGAGCAGTTCTTC,CAWSLGPNEQFF
-,TRBV15,TRBJ1-6,once,TGTGCCACCAGCAGAGGGCCCCCATTTAACAGAGTAGGGGATTCACCCCTCCACTTT,CATSRGPPFNRVGDSPLHF
-,TRBV14,TRBJ2-3,-,TGTGCCAGCAGCCAAGACCAGGTGGCAGGGTGGGCAGATACGCAGTATTTT,CASSQDQVAGWADTQYF
TRBD2,TRBV5-4,TRBJ2-2,-,TGTGCCAGCAGCAAGACTAGCGGGAGGAACACCGGGGAGCTGTTTTTT,CASSKTSGRNTGELFF
-,TRBV29-1,TRBJ1-1,-,TGCAGCGTAAAATTGAACACTGAAGCTTTCTTT,CSVKLNTEAFF
-,TRBV19,TRBJ1-3,-,TGTGCCAGTAGTATAGAGGGACCGATCTCTGGAAACACCATATATTTT,CASSIEGPISGNTIYF
-,TRBV5-1,TRBJ2-3,-,TGCGCCAGCAGCATCGGGCCTGGCAGGGGCACAGATACGCAGTATTTT,CASSIGPGRGTDTQYF
-,TRBV2,TRBJ2-7,-,TGTGCCAGCAGCGTGGGGAGCACAACCTACGAGCAGTACTTC,CASSVGSTTYEQYF
-,TRBV5-4,TRBJ2-5,-,TGTGCCAGCAGCTTCGGGATTAAAGAGACCCAGTACTTC,CASSFGIKETQYF
-,TRBV5-8,TRBJ1-1,-,TGTGCCAGCAGCTTGGTTAGGGTAGGCACTGAAGCTTTCTTT,CASSLVRVGTEAFF
TRBD1,TRBV28,TRBJ2-1,-,TGTGCCAGCAGTTCCTCACCCGACAGGGGAAAGCAGTTCTTC,CASSSSPDRGKQFF
TRBD1,TRBV9,TRBJ1-2,-,TGTGCCAGCACCCTAAGGGGGACAGGGAGTACGTGGTCTGGCTACACCTTC,CASTLRGTGSTWSGYTF
-,TRBV27,TRBJ2-5,-,TGTGCCAGCAGTTTTTACAGGGACCAAGAGACCCAGTACTTC,CASSFYRDQETQYF
TRBD1,TRBV5-1,TRBJ2-7,-,TGCGCCAGCAGCTTTACGTACTCCGGGACAGCCTACGAGCAGTACTTC,CASSFTYSGTAYEQYF
-,TRBV4-2,TRBJ1-5,-,TGTGCCAGCAGCCAAGACAGGGGAAAACAGCCCCAGCATTTT,CASSQDRGKQPQHF
-,TRBV6-1,TRBJ2-1,-,TGTGCCAGCAGTGTCACGGGGCCGGCCTACAATGAGCAGTTCTTC,CASSVTGPAYNEQFF
TRBD1,TRBV5-4,TRBJ2-5,-,TGTGCCAGCAGCTCCCCTGGACAGGGAGAGACCCAGTACTTC,CASSSPGQGETQYF
TRBD2,TRBV28,TRBJ2-7,-,TGTGCCAGCAGTCTCGGACTAGCGGGAGGACTTACCTACGAGCAGTACTTC,CASSLGLAGGLTYEQYF
-,TRBV7-9,TRBJ2-7,-,TGTGCCAGCAGCGTCACCCCAGAGGGGCCCGGAATCGCCTACGAGCAGTACTTC,CASSVTPEGPGIAYEQYF
TRBD2,TRBV5-4,TRBJ2-3,-,TGTGCCAGCAGCCTCACTAGCGGGAGGGGGGATACGCAGTATTTT,CASSLTSGRGDTQYF
-,TRBV7-9,TRBJ2-7,-,TGTGCCAGCAGCCATACCGACAGACCCTACGAGCAGTACTTC,CASSHTDRPYEQYF
TRBD1,TRBV7-3,TRBJ2-3,-,TGTGCCAGCAGCTTAAGGGCTTGGGGACAGGTACTCAACACAGATACGCAGTATTTT,CASSLRAWGQVLNTDTQYF
TRBD1,TRBV6-6,TRBJ1-2,once,TGTGCTGGCTCCTGGGGACAGGGAAATGGCTACACCTTC,CAGSWGQGNGYTF
-,TRBV10-3,TRBJ1-2,-,TGTGCCATCAGTCAGGGGTGGCAGGACTATGGCTACACCTTC,CAISQGWQDYGYTF
TRBD1,TRBV27,TRBJ1-3,-,TGTGCCAGCAGTGCGGACAGGGGTAACGGAAACACCATATATTTT,CASSADRGNGNTIYF
TRBD2,TRBV10-1,TRBJ2-7,once,TGCGCCAGCAGTGAGTATAAGTCGGGGGGGGCCGACGAGCAGTACTTC,CASSEYKSGGADEQYF
TRBD2,TRBV28,TRBJ2-7,-,TGTGCCAGCAGTTCCCCCCCCACTAGCGGACATTACGAGCAGTACTTC,CASSSPPTSGHYEQYF
-,TRBV7-2,TRBJ2-3,-,TGTGCCAGCAGCTTAGAGGGAGCCCCAGATACGCAGTATTTT,CASSLEGAPDTQYF